The 32 T cell receptor beta chains given below trace back to one sample, sequenced in a study of CD8 T cells in ankylosing spondylitis (dated by TCRdb to about 2017). The library relied on 5' RACE. Sequencing instrument: Illumina HiSeq 2500. Using fastp at Q25 and MiXCR, TCRdb reprocessed the public reads and kept productive beta chains. Rows are unified per CDR3 protein, each entry keeping the most common DNA and genes. The sample includes about 160,000 distinct CDR3 sequences, with 18% observed a single time. The ten largest make up about 7.8% of the sample. Sequencing was carried out using blood, either unsorted or a sorted T cell fraction (not recorded which). The receptor source for this set is a male donor with ankylosing spondylitis or in good health (not recorded which).

On this clonotype: A single base separates this from a much larger clone, so it may be a read error. V and J are TRBV28 and TRBJ2-6; 10 bases agree with TRBD2. This CDR3 contains 17 residues. Germline-derived CDR1 and CDR2 are MDHEN and SYDVKM. The CDR3, as DNA: TGTGTCAGCAGAACCCCTAGCGGGAGCTCTGGGGCCAACGTCCTGACTTTC. Translated, it gives CVSRTPSGSSGANVLTF.

Ten or more counts support this clonotype. This chain connects TRBV20-1 to TRBJ2-5; the D is unclear. CDR1 and CDR2 from the germline V gene are DFQATT and SNEGSKA (reference sequence). This CDR3 is built from 14 residues. The V gene lost 0 bases and the J gene lost 0 bases, with 8 bases spanning the gap. CDR3 sequence reads: CSARDLRNQETQYF. CDR3 DNA sequence: TGCAGTGCTAGAGATCTACGCAACCAAGAGACCCAGTACTTC.

This clonotype appeared many times. The chain recombines TRBV5-1 with TRBJ1-1, with a weak D call TRBD1 (5 bases). Trimming pared 0 bases from V and 4 bases from J, leaving 10 bases between. The CDR3 totals 14 residues. Per the germline V gene, CDR1 is SGHRS and CDR2 is YFSETQ. CDR3 in DNA: TGCGCCAGCAGCTTGGAAGGGGTGGGCACTGAAGCTTTCTTT. As protein: CASSLEGVGTEAFF.

This clonotype was counted a few times. The chain combines TRBV20-1 with TRBJ2-4; TRBD1 might be the D (5 bases). The length of the CDR3 is 12 residues. CDR1 DFQATT and CDR2 SNEGSKA come from the germline V gene (reference sequence). V lost 0 bases and J 10 bases, leaving 10 bases between the germline ends. The CDR3 region has the DNA TGCAGTGCTAGAGATCAGGGTGGGATTCAGTACTTC. This sequence encodes CSARDQGGIQYF.

The chain links TRBV10-3 to TRBJ2-1; 13 bases fit TRBD2. The junction had 13 bases not matched to a gene; V was cut back by 11 bases and J by 6 bases. Germline CDR1 ENHRY, CDR2 SYGVKD. This CDR3 has 16 residues. The CDR3 DNA sequence: TGTGCCGGGGCAGCGACTAGCGGGAGGTTATTCAATGAGCAGTTCTTC. Translation: CAGAATSGRLFNEQFF.

There are many counts of this clonotype. The chain recombines TRBV4-1 with TRBJ1-2, with 8 nucleotides matching TRBD1. CDR3 length equals 15 residues. Per germline, CDR1 MGHRA and CDR2 YSYEKL. J gave up 8 bases and V 1 base, and 9 bases lay outside the gene matches. Here the CDR3 reads CASSQVPRGPSGYTF. In nucleotides, the CDR3 is TGCGCCAGCAGCCAAGTTCCCAGGGGGCCGAGCGGCTACACCTTC.

The chain links TRBV7-9 to TRBJ1-2, with D unresolved. CDR1 and CDR2 from the germline V gene are SEHNR and FQNEAQ (reference sequence). Trimming removed 1 base at V and 8 bases at J, with 8 bases between. This CDR3 has 12 residues. CDR3 region: CASSLGNTGYTF. In DNA, the CDR3 is TGTGCCAGCAGCTTAGGGAACACGGGCTACACCTTC.

This clonotype appeared a few times. The genes are TRBV18 and TRBJ2-7, with TRBD2 matching over 8 bases. The V and J ends lost 2 bases and 2 bases, in that order; junction bases with no gene match: 11. Germline CDR1 is KGHSH and CDR2 is LQKENI. The CDR3 covers 17 residues. CDR3 sequence: CASSPDLTGGFAYEQYF. The CDR3 nucleotides read TGTGCCAGCTCACCAGACCTAACGGGGGGGTTTGCCTACGAGCAGTACTTC.

Here the CDR3 DNA reads TGCGCCAGCAGCTCGGGACAGGGGGCTTTTTACGAGCAGTACTTC. Its translation: CASSSGQGAFYEQYF. The V and J genes are TRBV5-1 and TRBJ2-7; TRBD1 matches at 12 bases. Germline CDR1 SGHRS, CDR2 YFSETQ. J was trimmed by 4 bases and V by 3 bases; bases with no gene match: 5. This CDR3 is built from 15 residues.

The chain is built from TRBV2 and TRBJ1-3; D uncertain. The CDR3 has 13 amino acids. V gave up 9 bases and J gave up 5 bases, with 14 bases separating them. Germline CDR1 is SNHLY and CDR2 is FYNNEI. This chain's CDR3 is CARNDNTRNTIYF. In DNA form, the CDR3 reads TGTGCCAGAAACGACAATACCAGAAACACCATATATTTT.

The chain joins TRBV20-1 to TRBJ2-1; 10 bases fit TRBD2. Germline CDR1 is DFQATT and CDR2 is SNEGSKA (reference sequence). CDR3 length equals 16 residues. Germline trimming cut 5 bases from V and 6 bases from J; bases unmatched to any gene: 13. This CDR3 reads CSAQLPTSGWLNEQFF. The CDR3 DNA follows: TGCAGTGCTCAACTACCGACTAGCGGGTGGCTCAATGAGCAGTTCTTC.

With regard to this clonotype: It is likely a read error, because the conserved phenylalanine at the end of the CDR3 is missing. This chain joins TRBV5-4 and TRBJ2-3; 7 bases are shared with TRBD2. CDR3 size: 14 residues. J gave up 4 bases and V 5 bases, and 7 bases lay outside the gene matches. Germline CDR1 and CDR2: SGHNT and YYREEE (reference sequence). Here the CDR3 reads CASRQLASPDTQYS. The CDR3, as DNA: TGTGCCAGCAGACAACTAGCGTCGCCAGATACGCAGTATTCT.

The chain has TRBV6-1 and TRBJ2-7, with 10 bases matching TRBD1. CDR1 and CDR2 from the germline V gene are MNHNS and SASEGT. CDR3 length equals 16 residues. After removal of 7 bases from V and 7 bases from J, the junction contained 16 bases not matched to a gene. DNA of the CDR3: TGTGCCAGCAAGACCGGGACAGGGGCTGCCATTGGTGAGCAGTACTTC. It is translated as CASKTGTGAAIGEQYF.

This clonotype was counted a few times. V is TRBV24-1 and J is TRBJ2-5; 8 bases are a match to TRBD2. CDR1 is KGHDR and CDR2 is SFDVKD in the germline V gene. Trimming removed 1 base from V and 2 bases from J; junction bases left unmatched: 8. This CDR3 contains 17 residues. CDR3 sequence reads: CATSDFGGRTGQETQYF. The CDR3 region has the DNA TGTGCCACCAGTGATTTTGGCGGGAGGACGGGGCAAGAGACCCAGTACTTC.

A few counts support this clonotype. The CDR3 loop reads CASSPGLDPSDTQYF. In DNA, the CDR3 is TGCGCCAGCAGTCCGGGATTAGACCCCTCCGATACGCAGTATTTT. The rearrangement joins TRBV10-1 to TRBJ2-3; the D gene is possibly TRBD2 (5 bases). Germline assignment: CDR1 WNHNN and CDR2 SYGVQD (reference sequence). The V end was cut by 5 bases, the J end by 6 bases, with 18 bases between. This CDR3 spans 15 amino acids.

The table lists this clonotype with many counts. The chain couples TRBV18 to TRBJ2-1, with 8 positions matching TRBD2. The CDR3 consists of 16 residues. CDR1 and CDR2 (germline): KGHSH, LQKENI. The ends lost 0 bases at V and 8 bases at J; junction bases unmatched: 9. CDR3 DNA sequence: TGTGCCAGCTCACCACCGGACAGCGGGAGTGGCCATGAGCAGTTCTTC. It translates to CASSPPDSGSGHEQFF.

This clonotype was picked up many times. The chain joins TRBV20-1 to TRBJ2-7, with D perhaps TRBD2 (5 bases). Germline-derived CDR1 and CDR2 are DFQATT and SNEGSKA (reference sequence). This CDR3 spans 18 amino acids. V lost 0 bases to trimming and J lost 0 bases, with 21 bases between them. The DNA for the CDR3 is TGCAGTGCTAGAGATACCTCGGGGTTCGATAGGGACTCCTACGAGCAGTACTTC. Its translation is CSARDTSGFDRDSYEQYF.

This clonotype was counted a few times. The rearrangement links TRBV20-1 to TRBJ2-3; no clear D gene. CDR1 is DFQATT and CDR2 is SNEGSKA in the germline V gene (reference sequence). The V end was cut by 0 bases, the J end by 0 bases, with 4 bases between. This CDR3 has 13 residues. The CDR3 protein is CSAREPSTDTQYF. The CDR3 DNA reads as TGCAGTGCTAGAGAGCCTAGCACAGATACGCAGTATTTT.

The chain's CDR3 is CSALDGITEAFF. CDR3 bases: TGCAGTGCGTTAGACGGGATCACTGAAGCTTTCTTT. The chain is built from TRBV20-1 and TRBJ1-1; D is unclear. This CDR3 has 12 residues. V dropped 6 bases and J dropped 4 bases, with 12 bases sitting between them. CDR1 is DFQATT, CDR2 SNEGSKA, per germline (reference sequence).

This sequence joins TRBV7-9 and TRBJ2-1, with D possibly TRBD1 on 6 matching bases. In germline, CDR1 is SEHNR, CDR2 FQNEAQ (reference sequence). Trimming pared 1 base from V and 6 bases from J, leaving 13 bases between. This CDR3 has 15 residues. The chain's CDR3 is CASSLDQGLLNEQFF. CDR3 in DNA: TGTGCCAGCAGCTTAGACCAGGGGCTCCTCAATGAGCAGTTCTTC.

The sample holds many counts of this clonotype. This sequence joins TRBV12-3 or TRBV12-4 and TRBJ1-1; D remains unclear. Trimming removed 3 bases from V and 4 bases from J, with 9 bases in between. This CDR3 comprises 13 residues. The CDR3 is CASSLVGSTEAFF. In DNA form, the CDR3 reads TGTGCCAGCAGTTTGGTAGGGAGCACTGAAGCTTTCTTT.

This clonotype was observed a few times. For the CDR3, the DNA is TGTGCCCACCGGGGGGTTGGGTCCGAGCAGTACTTC. Its translation is CAHRGVGSEQYF. V and J are TRBV11-3 and TRBJ2-7; 7 nucleotides line up with TRBD2. Per germline, CDR1 SGHNT and CDR2 YENEEA. The CDR3 has 12 amino acids. Unmatched junction bases numbered 10, after V lost 11 bases and J lost 6 bases.

This clonotype came up a few times. This chain's CDR3 is CASSSGQVINQPQHF. The CDR3 DNA reads TGTGCCAGCAGCTCGGGACAGGTGATCAATCAGCCCCAGCATTTT. V and J are TRBV5-5 and TRBJ1-5, with 8 positions matching TRBD1. V trimming: 3 bases; J trimming: 3 bases; junction bases outside the gene matches: 5. Germline values: CDR1 SGHKS, CDR2 YYEKEE (reference sequence). The CDR3 has 15 amino acids.

The chain couples TRBV4-1 to TRBJ2-3, with a weak D call TRBD2 (7 bases). The ends were cut back, 2 bases at V and 6 bases at J, with 21 bases in the middle. CDR1 is MGHRA, CDR2 YSYEKL, per germline. This CDR3 has 17 residues. The CDR3 protein is CASSQPPRAGASDTQYF. The CDR3 nucleotides read TGCGCCAGCAGCCAACCCCCACGGGCGGGGGCCTCGGATACGCAGTATTTT.

This clonotype was detected a few times. The chain employs TRBV7-9 and TRBJ1-2, with D perhaps matching TRBD1 (5 bases). The CDR3 covers 14 residues. Germline values: CDR1 SEHNR, CDR2 FQNEAQ (reference sequence). V shed 5 bases and J shed 2 bases, with 12 bases lying between them. DNA for the CDR3: TGTGCCAGCAGCAAAGGATCAGGGAACTATGGCTACACCTTC. Encoded protein: CASSKGSGNYGYTF.

This clonotype showed up many times. V gene TRBV18 combines with J gene TRBJ2-7, with 12 bases that match TRBD1. CDR1 KGHSH and CDR2 LQKENI come from the germline V gene. The CDR3 is made up of 14 amino acids. The junction had 2 bases not matched to a gene; V was cut back by 3 bases and J by 5 bases. The CDR3 region is CASSPGQGANEQYF. CDR3 nucleotide sequence: TGTGCCAGCTCACCGGGACAGGGGGCGAACGAGCAGTACTTC.

Many counts were recorded for this clonotype. CDR3 residues: CASSLVPGGEKLFF. The CDR3 DNA sequence: TGCGCCAGCAGCTTGGTACCAGGGGGTGAAAAACTGTTTTTT. The rearrangement joins TRBV5-1 to TRBJ1-4; TRBD1 matches at 7 bases. This CDR3 is 14 amino acids long. The germline gives CDR1 SGHRS, CDR2 YFSETQ. After removal of 0 bases from V and 7 bases from J, the junction contained 3 bases not matched to a gene.

This clonotype was seen ten or more times. The chain employs TRBV20-1 and TRBJ1-3, with D hard to call. Germline V CDR1 and CDR2: DFQATT, SNEGSKA (reference sequence). The CDR3 has 11 residues. CDR3 in amino acids: CRARVGNTIYF. CDR3 sequence (DNA): TGCAGGGCAAGGGTTGGAAACACCATATATTTT.

This clonotype has at least ten counts. The V gene is TRBV6-1, the J gene TRBJ1-2; TRBD1 is a possible D gene (6 bases). Germline CDR1 MNHNS, CDR2 SASEGT. V was trimmed by 8 bases and J by 0 bases, leaving 13 bases between them. The CDR3 runs to 14 residues. The DNA of the CDR3 is TGTGCCAGCGGCCGGGACACTCCTAACTATGGCTACACCTTC. This translates into CASGRDTPNYGYTF.

This clonotype was observed at least ten times. V usage is TRBV5-1 and J usage is TRBJ2-3, with TRBD2 matching 9 bases. This CDR3 contains 15 residues. Germline CDR1 SGHRS, CDR2 YFSETQ. V dropped 5 bases and J dropped 1; count of bases not matched to a gene: 5. The CDR3 sequence: CASRASGTRTDTQYF. CDR3 bases: TGCGCCAGCAGGGCTAGCGGGACTCGCACAGATACGCAGTATTTT.

This clonotype was observed a few times. The chain employs TRBV18 and TRBJ2-7, with no clear D. V was cut by 2 bases and J by 3 bases, with 5 bases left in between. Germline V CDR1 and CDR2: KGHSH, LQKENI. CDR3 length: 12 residues. The CDR3 region is CASSPESYEQYF. CDR3 DNA: TGTGCCAGCTCACCAGAGAGCTACGAGCAGTACTTC.

The chain recombines TRBV5-1 with TRBJ2-3, with D perhaps TRBD1 (5 bases). V lost 4 bases, J lost 2 bases, and 17 bases lay in between. The germline CDR1 and CDR2 sequences are SGHRS and YFSETQ. This CDR3 comprises 16 residues. CDR3: CASSGANRIHTDTQYF. In nucleotides, the CDR3 is TGCGCCAGCAGCGGGGCTAACCGCATACACACAGATACGCAGTATTTT.